The rows below give T cell receptor beta chains drawn from one sample of a study of identical twins. TCRdb recomputed calls from the 5' RACE reads with MiXCR, one row per CDR3 protein. The sample carries 300,000 to 400,000 distinct CDR3 sequences, approximately 13% recorded once. These same records also appear under a second study, on yellow fever vaccine responses in identical twins.

Sequenced material: CD8+ T cells sorted from blood. These receptors were collected from a young woman in good health. Both conserved end residues are part of each CDR3. D genes are given only for firm matches. Clone size is shown for a subset of rows, as once, few, many or a class of expanded clone.

CDR3 length: 13
J gene: TRBJ2-3
clone size: few
D gene: NA
V gene: TRBV7-6
CDR3 DNA: TGTGCCAGCAGCCCTAGGGGAGCAGATACGCAGTATTTT
CDR3 protein: CASSPRGADTQYF

CDR3 length: 15
J gene: TRBJ2-3
clone size: few
D gene: TRBD2
V gene: TRBV15
CDR3 DNA: TGTGCCACCAGCACTAGCGGGGGGGCCACAGATACGCAGTATTTT
CDR3 protein: CATSTSGGATDTQYF

CDR3 length: 14
J gene: TRBJ2-7
clone size: NA
D gene: NA
V gene: TRBV14
CDR3 DNA: TGTGCCAGCAGCCAAGACCCGGGAATTTACGAGCAGTACTTC
CDR3 protein: CASSQDPGIYEQYF

CDR3 length: 15
J gene: TRBJ2-2
clone size: NA
D gene: NA
V gene: TRBV11-2
CDR3 DNA: TGTGCCAGCAGCTTCTCAGGAGGGAACACCGGGGAGCTGTTTTTT
CDR3 protein: CASSFSGGNTGELFF

CDR3 length: 16
J gene: TRBJ1-1
clone size: NA
D gene: NA
V gene: TRBV28
CDR3 DNA: TGTGCCAGCAGTTTAGGTCCTGGATTTAGGGAAGCAGAAGCTTTCTTT
CDR3 protein: CASSLGPGFREAEAFF

CDR3 length: 16
J gene: TRBJ2-3
clone size: NA
D gene: NA
V gene: TRBV7-2
CDR3 DNA: TGTGCCAGCAGCTTAGGTGTGGGGGGGCCTGGAGATACGCAGTATTTT
CDR3 protein: CASSLGVGGPGDTQYF

CDR3 length: 15
J gene: TRBJ2-1
clone size: few
D gene: NA
V gene: TRBV2
CDR3 DNA: TGTGCCAGCAGGGAAGGCGCTAGCTCCTACAATGAGCAGTTCTTC
CDR3 protein: CASREGASSYNEQFF

CDR3 length: 16
J gene: TRBJ2-6
clone size: NA
D gene: TRBD2
V gene: TRBV3-1
CDR3 DNA: TGTGCCAGCAGCCAAGGGGAGGGCTCTGGGGCCAACGTCCTGACTTTC
CDR3 protein: CASSQGEGSGANVLTF

CDR3 length: 15
J gene: TRBJ2-3
clone size: NA
D gene: TRBD2
V gene: TRBV19
CDR3 DNA: TGTGCCAGTAGTCCGGGACTAGCGGTTACAGATACGCAGTATTTT
CDR3 protein: CASSPGLAVTDTQYF

CDR3 length: 13
J gene: TRBJ1-4
clone size: NA
D gene: NA
V gene: TRBV29-1
CDR3 DNA: TGCAGCGTCATTTATGGACGAGATGAAAAACTGTTTTTT
CDR3 protein: CSVIYGRDEKLFF

CDR3 length: 15
J gene: TRBJ1-1
clone size: NA
D gene: NA
V gene: TRBV25-1
CDR3 DNA: TGTGCCAGCAGTGAGGTCGCCGCCCCGGACACTGAAGCTTTCTTT
CDR3 protein: CASSEVAAPDTEAFF

CDR3 length: 14
J gene: TRBJ2-1
clone size: NA
D gene: TRBD2
V gene: TRBV20-1
CDR3 DNA: TGCAGTGCCAAACTAGCGGGAGAGTCTAATGAGCAGTTCTTC
CDR3 protein: CSAKLAGESNEQFF

CDR3 length: 12
J gene: TRBJ1-5
clone size: NA
D gene: NA
V gene: TRBV20-1
CDR3 DNA: TGCAGTGCTAGAGGGGGGGGCCAGCCCCAGCATTTT
CDR3 protein: CSARGGGQPQHF

CDR3 length: 15
J gene: TRBJ2-4
clone size: few
D gene: TRBD2
V gene: TRBV12-3/TRBV12-4
CDR3 DNA: TGTGCCAGCAGTACAGCTAGCGGAGGAAAAAACATTCAGTACTTC
CDR3 protein: CASSTASGGKNIQYF

CDR3 length: 13
J gene: TRBJ2-3
clone size: NA
D gene: NA
V gene: TRBV7-9
CDR3 DNA: TGTGCCAGCAGCCCGGCCACCACAGATACGCAGTATTTT
CDR3 protein: CASSPATTDTQYF

CDR3 length: 14
J gene: TRBJ2-5
clone size: NA
D gene: NA
V gene: TRBV7-6
CDR3 DNA: TGTGCCAGCAGCTTAGCGGGCTGGCAAGAGACCCAGTACTTC
CDR3 protein: CASSLAGWQETQYF

CDR3 length: 15
J gene: TRBJ2-5
clone size: NA
D gene: NA
V gene: TRBV5-1
CDR3 DNA: TGCGCCAGCAGCTTTACCGTAGGCTCGAAAGAGACCCAGTACTTC
CDR3 protein: CASSFTVGSKETQYF